This T cell receptor beta chain was sequenced in a study of blood T cell repertoires in COVID-19. Across the whole study: COVID-19 samples from acute and convalescent phases originated in the United States, Italy and Spain. Nucleic acid was either cDNA or gDNA, and it came from T cells, B-cell-depleted T cells, or PBMCs.

Authors' methods: Estimates of nucleated cell counts were drawn from the amplification of reference gene primers. Some clones are missing from TCRdb's copy, which holds only in-frame ones; the method was immunoSEQ multiplex PCR. V, J and clone size derive from that table, while D and trimming were established from the DNA sequence. This table holds about 150,000 clones, approximately 78% found once. Germline CDR1 and CDR2: SGHNT and YYREEE (reference sequence). CDR3 length equals 14 residues. Trimming shortened V by 4 bases and J by 5 bases, and 15 bases separated the two germline ends. This chain uses TRBV5-4 with TRBJ1-1; tentatively, D is TRBD1 (5 bases). The sequenced material came from peripheral blood. The clonotype was recovered from a man older than 75 with acute or convalescent COVID-19. CDR3 sequence (DNA): TGTGCCAGCAGCCCCGGGGGTTCTGAGACTGAAGCTTTCTTT. Translating gives CASSPGGSETEAFF.